This TCR beta chain came from a study of Ad26.COV2.S vaccination and SARS-CoV-2 variants. This clone was recorded once. Treatment: roughly 18 received Ad26.COV2.S at low or high dose, single or two shots; roughly five received placebo; per-sample allocation not given. Collection of samples fell on day 63 after the first vaccine or placebo injection. This table comes from immunoSEQ multiplex PCR, and its TCRdb copy is limited to in-frame clones, with some not included. In the table there are about 400,000 clones, around 89% of which are singletons. The clonotype originates from a person aged 18-65 years who received the Ad26.COV2.S COVID-19 vaccine or a placebo. Sequencing used peripheral blood, obtained in a trial of Ad26.COV2.S vaccine versus placebo.

CDR3 DNA: TGTGCCACCAGTGACCCGGGACCCCGGGAGACCCAGTACTTC. It specifies CATSDPGPRETQYF. V usage is TRBV24-1 and J usage is TRBJ2-5; possibly TRBD1 or TRBD2 for D (5 bases each). Germline V gives CDR1 KGHDR, CDR2 SFDVKD. The CDR3 extends over 14 amino acids. V dropped 4 bases and J dropped 5 bases, with 13 bases sitting between them.